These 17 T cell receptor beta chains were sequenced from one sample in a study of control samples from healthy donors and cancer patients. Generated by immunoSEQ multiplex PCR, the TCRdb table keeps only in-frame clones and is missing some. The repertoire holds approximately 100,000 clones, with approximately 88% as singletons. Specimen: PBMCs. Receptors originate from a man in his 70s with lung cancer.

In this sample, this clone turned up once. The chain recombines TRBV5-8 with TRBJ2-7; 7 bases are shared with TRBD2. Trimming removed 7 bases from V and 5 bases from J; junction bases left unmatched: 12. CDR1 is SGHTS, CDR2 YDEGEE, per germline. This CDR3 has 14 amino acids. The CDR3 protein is CASGGGVFPNEQYF. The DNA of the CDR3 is TGTGCCAGCGGCGGGGGAGTTTTTCCTAACGAGCAGTACTTC.

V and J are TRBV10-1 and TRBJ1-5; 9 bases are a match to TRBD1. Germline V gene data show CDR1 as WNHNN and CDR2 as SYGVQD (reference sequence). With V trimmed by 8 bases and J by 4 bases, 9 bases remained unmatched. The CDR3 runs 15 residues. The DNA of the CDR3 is TGCGCCAGCCGAGGGAACAGGGGGCGGAATCAGCCCCAGCATTTT. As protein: CASRGNRGRNQPQHF.

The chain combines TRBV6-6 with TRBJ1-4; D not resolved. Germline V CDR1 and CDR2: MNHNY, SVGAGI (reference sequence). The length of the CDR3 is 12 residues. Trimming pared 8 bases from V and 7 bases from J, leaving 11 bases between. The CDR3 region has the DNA TGTGCCAGCGGATTCGTGAGTGAAAAACTGTTTTTT. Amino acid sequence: CASGFVSEKLFF.

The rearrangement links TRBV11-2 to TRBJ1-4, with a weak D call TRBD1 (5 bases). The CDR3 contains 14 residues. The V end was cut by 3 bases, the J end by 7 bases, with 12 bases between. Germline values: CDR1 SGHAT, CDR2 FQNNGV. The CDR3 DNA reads TGTGCCAGCAGCTTTCTCTCCGGGGGTGAAAAACTGTTTTTT. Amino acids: CASSFLSGGEKLFF.

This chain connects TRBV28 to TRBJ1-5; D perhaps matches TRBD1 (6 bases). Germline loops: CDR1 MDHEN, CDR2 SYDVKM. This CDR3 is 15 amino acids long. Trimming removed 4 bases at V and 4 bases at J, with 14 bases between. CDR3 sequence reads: CASSSTGRRNQPQHF. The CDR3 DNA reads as TGTGCCAGCAGTTCTACAGGGAGACGGAATCAGCCCCAGCATTTT.

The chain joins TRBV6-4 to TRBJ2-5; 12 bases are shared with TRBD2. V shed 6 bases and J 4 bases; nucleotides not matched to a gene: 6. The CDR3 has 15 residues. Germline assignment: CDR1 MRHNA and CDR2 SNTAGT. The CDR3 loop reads CASRLAGGEGETQYF. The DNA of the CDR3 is TGTGCCAGCAGGCTAGCGGGGGGGGAAGGAGAGACCCAGTACTTC.

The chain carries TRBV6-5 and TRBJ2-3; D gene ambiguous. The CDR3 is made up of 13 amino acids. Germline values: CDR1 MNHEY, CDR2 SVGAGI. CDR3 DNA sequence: TGTGCAACCCAGGTTGATAGCACAGATACGCAGTATTTT. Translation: CATQVDSTDTQYF.

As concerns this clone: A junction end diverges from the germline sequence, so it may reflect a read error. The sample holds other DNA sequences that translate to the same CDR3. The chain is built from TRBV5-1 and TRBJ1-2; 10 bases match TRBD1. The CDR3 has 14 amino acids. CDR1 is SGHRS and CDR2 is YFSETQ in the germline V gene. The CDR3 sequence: CASSSQTGGYGYTF. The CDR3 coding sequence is TGCGCCAGCAGCAGCCAGACAGGGGGCTATGGCTACACCTTT.

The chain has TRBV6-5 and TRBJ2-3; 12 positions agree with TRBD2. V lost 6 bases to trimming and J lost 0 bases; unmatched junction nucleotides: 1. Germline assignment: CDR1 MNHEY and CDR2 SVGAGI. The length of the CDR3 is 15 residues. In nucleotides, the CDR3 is TGTGCCAGCAGCCTAGCGGGGGGGAGCACAGATACGCAGTATTTT. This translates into CASSLAGGSTDTQYF.

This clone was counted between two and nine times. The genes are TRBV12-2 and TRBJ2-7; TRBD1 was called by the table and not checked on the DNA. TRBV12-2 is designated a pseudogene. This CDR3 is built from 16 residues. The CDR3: CASRFAGQARSYEQYF. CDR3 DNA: TGTGCAAGTCGCTTCGCCGGACAGGCGCGTTCCTACGAGCAGTACTTC.

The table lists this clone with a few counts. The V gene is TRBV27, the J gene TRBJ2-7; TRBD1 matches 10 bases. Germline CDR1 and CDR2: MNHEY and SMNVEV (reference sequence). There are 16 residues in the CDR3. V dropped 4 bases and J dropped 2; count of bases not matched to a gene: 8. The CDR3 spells CASSSMTGGDPYEQYF. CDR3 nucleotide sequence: TGTGCCAGCAGTTCAATGACAGGGGGCGATCCCTACGAGCAGTACTTC.

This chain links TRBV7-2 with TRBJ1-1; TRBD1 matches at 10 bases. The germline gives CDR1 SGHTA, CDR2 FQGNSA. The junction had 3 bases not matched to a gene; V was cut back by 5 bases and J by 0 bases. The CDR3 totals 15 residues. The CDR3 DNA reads TGTGCCAGCAGCCGGGACAGGGGATTGAACACTGAAGCTTTCTTT. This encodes CASSRDRGLNTEAFF.

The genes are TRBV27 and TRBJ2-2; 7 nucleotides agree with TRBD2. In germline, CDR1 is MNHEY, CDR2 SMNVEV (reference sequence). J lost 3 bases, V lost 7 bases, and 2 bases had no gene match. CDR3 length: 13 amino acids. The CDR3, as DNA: TGTGCCAGCACTAGCGGATACACCGGGGAGCTGTTTTTT. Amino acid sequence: CASTSGYTGELFF.

The CDR3 is CASSEDGLYNSPLHF. The CDR3 nucleotides read TGTGCCAGCAGTGAGGATGGTTTATACAATTCACCCCTCCACTTT. The rearrangement links TRBV6-1 to TRBJ1-6; unclear D gene. Germline assignment: CDR1 MNHNS and CDR2 SASEGT. The CDR3 runs to 15 residues. V was cut by 3 bases and J by 7 bases, with 13 bases left in between.

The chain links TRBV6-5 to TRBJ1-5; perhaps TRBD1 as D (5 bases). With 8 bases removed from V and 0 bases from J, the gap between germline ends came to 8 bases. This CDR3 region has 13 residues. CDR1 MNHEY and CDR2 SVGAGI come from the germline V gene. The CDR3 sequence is CASRGLSNQPQHF. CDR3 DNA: TGTGCCAGCCGGGGACTTAGCAATCAGCCCCAGCATTTT.

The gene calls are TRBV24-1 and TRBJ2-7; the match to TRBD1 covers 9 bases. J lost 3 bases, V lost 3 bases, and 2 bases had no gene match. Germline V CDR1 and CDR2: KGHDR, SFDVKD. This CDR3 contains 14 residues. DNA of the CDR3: TGTGCCACCAGTGATACGACAGGGGGCTACGAGCAGTACTTC. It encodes CATSDTTGGYEQYF.

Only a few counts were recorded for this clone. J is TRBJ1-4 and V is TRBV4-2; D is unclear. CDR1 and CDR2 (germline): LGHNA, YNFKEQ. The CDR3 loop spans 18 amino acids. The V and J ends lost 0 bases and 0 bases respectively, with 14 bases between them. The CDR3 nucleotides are TGTGCCAGCAGCCAAGATACGACCTCGACGGCAACTAATGAAAAACTGTTTTTT. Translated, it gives CASSQDTTSTATNEKLFF.